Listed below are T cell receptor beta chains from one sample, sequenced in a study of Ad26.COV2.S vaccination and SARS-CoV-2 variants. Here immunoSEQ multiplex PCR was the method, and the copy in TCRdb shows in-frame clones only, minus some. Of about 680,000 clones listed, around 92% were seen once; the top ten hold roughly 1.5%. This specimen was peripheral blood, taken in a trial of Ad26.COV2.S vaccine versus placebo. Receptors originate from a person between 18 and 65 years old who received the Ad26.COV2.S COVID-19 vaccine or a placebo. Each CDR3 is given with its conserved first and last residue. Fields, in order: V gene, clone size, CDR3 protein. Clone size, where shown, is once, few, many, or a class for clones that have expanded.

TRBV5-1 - CASSSNDYGYTF
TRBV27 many CASGHSYEQYF
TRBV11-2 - CASKGLAGVFTDTQYF
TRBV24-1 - CATSADIGDTQYF
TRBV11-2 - CASSSLGLSYEQYF
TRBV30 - CAWRQGHHGYTF
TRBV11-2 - CASSLDYRSAQYF
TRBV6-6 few CASSYKRSLQETQYF
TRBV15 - CATSRDRGASGLYGYTF
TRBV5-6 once CASSRQGALIYEQYF
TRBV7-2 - CASSLWVSGGSSYEQYF